This T cell receptor (beta chain) was observed in a study of T cell changes during pregnancy in multiple sclerosis. By share of the sample, this clone is medium-sized. TCRdb's copy holds only in-frame clones and misses some; the assay was immunoSEQ multiplex PCR. The sample contains some 40,000 clones, about 90% of which appear only once. The receptor was isolated from a female donor with multiple sclerosis, enrolled in a pregnancy study. The specimen was CD4+ T cells from peripheral blood mononuclear cells, collected before pregnancy.

The CDR3 is CASSLDSAYNEQFF. CDR3 DNA sequence: TGTGCCAGCAGCTTAGATTCGGCCTACAATGAGCAGTTCTTC. The rearrangement uses TRBV11-3 and TRBJ2-1; D call uncertain. Germline CDR1 SGHNT, CDR2 YENEEA. The V gene lost 0 bases and the J gene lost 2 bases, with 5 bases spanning the gap. The length of the CDR3 is 14 residues.